This TCR beta chain was profiled in a study of blood T cells in healthy people across ages. Notes on the study in general: The study lacked donor CMV status, which possibly confounded expanded clonotype changes. Leaving the PBMCs unsorted stopped any conclusive comparison of naive versus antigen-experienced cells.

Combining a sample-barcoded 5' primer with a J-beta primer mix, a second PCR ran for roughly 7 to 12 cycles. Each cDNA molecule was tagged by a template-switch adaptor with 12 random nucleotides. One entry per CDR3 protein, called by TCRdb with MiXCR from the 5' RACE reads. The data show about 800,000 distinct CDR3 sequences, 20% to 25% seen once. This clonotype came up once. Antigen specificity is unknown. The CDR3 extends over 15 amino acids. Per germline, CDR1 MDHEN and CDR2 SYDVKM. The germline V and J ends were trimmed by 3 bases and 4 bases, with 16 bases remaining between them. The same sample was also used in a study of T cells of mothers and their children.

The V call is TRBV28, the J call TRBJ2-7; TRBD1 or TRBD2 may be the D gene (5 bases each). The receptor comes from a boy younger than 18 in good health. Sequences were obtained from blood. For the CDR3, the DNA is TGTGCCAGCAGTTTTCCCGGGACCCAACGGTACGAGCAGTACTTC. It codes for CASSFPGTQRYEQYF.